This note documents a single T cell receptor beta chain sequence. Its antigen remains unknown. The CDR3 sequence is 14 residues long. The V gene lost 2 bases and the J gene lost 0 bases, with 8 bases spanning the gap. Germline CDR1 is MDHEN and CDR2 is SYDVKM. This entry is derived from a study of TIL therapy for anti-PD-1-resistant metastatic lung cancer. Turning to the study itself: By whole-exome sequencing, median non-synonymous tumor mutation burden was roughly 1.6 mutations per megabase. Study findings and constraints: This highly selected cohort may not generalize to typical lung cancer patients.

Time point described: pre-treatment sample, taken before nivolumab and TIL therapy. The immunoSEQ assay was v3. Method: immunoSEQ multiplex PCR; TCRdb's copy keeps in-frame clones and lacks some. The sample includes more than 45,000 clones, around four fifths of them seen just once. The receptor was isolated from a person aged 25 to 85 with non-small cell lung cancer. The specimen comprised blood, sampled at baseline. The chain is built from TRBV28 and TRBJ2-7; D is unresolved. The CDR3 coding sequence is TGTGCCAGCAGTTTAATAGAAAGCTCCTACGAGCAGTACTTC. Its translation: CASSLIESSYEQYF. Drawing the rest from reference TRBV28 and TRBJ2-7, the complete variable domain is DVKVTQSSRYLVKRTGEKVFLECVQDMDHENMFWYRQDPGLGLRLIYFSYDVKMKEKGDIPEGYSVSREKKERFSLILESASTNQTSMYLCASSLIESSYEQYFGPGTRLTVT.